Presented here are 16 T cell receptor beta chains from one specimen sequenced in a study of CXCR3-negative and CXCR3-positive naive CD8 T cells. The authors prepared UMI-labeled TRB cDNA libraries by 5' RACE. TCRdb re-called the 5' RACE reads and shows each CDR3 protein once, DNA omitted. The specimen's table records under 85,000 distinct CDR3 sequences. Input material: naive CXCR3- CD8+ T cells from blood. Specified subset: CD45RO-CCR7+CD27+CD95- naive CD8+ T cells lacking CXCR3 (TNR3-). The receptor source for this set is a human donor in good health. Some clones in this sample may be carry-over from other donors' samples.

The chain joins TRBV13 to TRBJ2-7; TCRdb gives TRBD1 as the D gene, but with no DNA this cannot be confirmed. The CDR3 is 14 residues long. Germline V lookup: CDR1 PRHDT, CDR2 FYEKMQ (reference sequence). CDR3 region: CASSSGSGVYEQYF.

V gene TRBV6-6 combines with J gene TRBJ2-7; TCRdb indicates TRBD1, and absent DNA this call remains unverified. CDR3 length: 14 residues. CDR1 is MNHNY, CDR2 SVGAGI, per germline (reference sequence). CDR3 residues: CASSTRDGSYEQYF.

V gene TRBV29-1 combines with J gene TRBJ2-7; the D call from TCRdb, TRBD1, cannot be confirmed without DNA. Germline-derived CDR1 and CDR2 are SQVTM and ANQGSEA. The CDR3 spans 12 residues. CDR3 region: CSVGDRAYEQYF.

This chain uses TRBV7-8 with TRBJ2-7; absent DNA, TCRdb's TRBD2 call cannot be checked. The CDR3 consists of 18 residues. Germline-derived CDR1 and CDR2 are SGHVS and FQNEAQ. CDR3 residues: CASTPRASGSRWDYEQYF.

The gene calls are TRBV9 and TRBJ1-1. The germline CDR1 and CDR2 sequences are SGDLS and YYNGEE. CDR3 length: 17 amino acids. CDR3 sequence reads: CASSVARDVRGGPEAFF.

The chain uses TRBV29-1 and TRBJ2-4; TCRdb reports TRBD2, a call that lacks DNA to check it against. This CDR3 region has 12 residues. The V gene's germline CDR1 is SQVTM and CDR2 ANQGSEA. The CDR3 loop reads CSVGSGGGVQYF.

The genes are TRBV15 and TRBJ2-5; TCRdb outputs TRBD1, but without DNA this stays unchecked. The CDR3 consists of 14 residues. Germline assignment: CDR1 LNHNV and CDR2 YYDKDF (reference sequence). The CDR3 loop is CATSRDRVEETQYF.

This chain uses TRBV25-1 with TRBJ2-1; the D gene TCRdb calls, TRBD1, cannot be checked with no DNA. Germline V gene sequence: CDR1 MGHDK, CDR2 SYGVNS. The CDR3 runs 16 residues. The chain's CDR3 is CASSDGTGSSYNEQFF.

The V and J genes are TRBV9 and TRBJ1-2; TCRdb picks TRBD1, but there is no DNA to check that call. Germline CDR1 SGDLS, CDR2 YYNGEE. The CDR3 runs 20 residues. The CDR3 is CASSGYAGTIKNPTGYGYTF.

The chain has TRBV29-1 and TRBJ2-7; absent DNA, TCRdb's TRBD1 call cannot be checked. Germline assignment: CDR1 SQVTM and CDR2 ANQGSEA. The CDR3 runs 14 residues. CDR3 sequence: CSVEDVGRGYEQYF.

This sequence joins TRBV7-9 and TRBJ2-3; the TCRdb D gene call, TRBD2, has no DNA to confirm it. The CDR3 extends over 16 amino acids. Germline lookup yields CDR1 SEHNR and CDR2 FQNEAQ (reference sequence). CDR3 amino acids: CASSPRSGYATDTQYF.

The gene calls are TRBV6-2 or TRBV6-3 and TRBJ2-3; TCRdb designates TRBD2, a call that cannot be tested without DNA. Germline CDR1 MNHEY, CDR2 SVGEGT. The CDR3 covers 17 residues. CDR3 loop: CASSYSVSGGATDTQYF.

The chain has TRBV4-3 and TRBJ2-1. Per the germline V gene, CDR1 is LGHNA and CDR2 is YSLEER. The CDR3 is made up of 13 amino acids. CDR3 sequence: CASSLGLWDEQFF.

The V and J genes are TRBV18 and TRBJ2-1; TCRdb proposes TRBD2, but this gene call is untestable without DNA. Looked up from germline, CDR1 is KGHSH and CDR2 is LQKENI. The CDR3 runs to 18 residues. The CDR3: CASSPPRLADGGYDEQFF.

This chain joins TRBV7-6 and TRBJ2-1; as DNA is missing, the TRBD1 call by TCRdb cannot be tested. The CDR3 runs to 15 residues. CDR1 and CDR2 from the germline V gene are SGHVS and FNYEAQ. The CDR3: CASSLEGPHYNEQFF.

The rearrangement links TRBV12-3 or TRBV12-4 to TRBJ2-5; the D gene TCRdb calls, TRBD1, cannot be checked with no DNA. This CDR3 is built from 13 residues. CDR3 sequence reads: CASSPLGRDSQYF.